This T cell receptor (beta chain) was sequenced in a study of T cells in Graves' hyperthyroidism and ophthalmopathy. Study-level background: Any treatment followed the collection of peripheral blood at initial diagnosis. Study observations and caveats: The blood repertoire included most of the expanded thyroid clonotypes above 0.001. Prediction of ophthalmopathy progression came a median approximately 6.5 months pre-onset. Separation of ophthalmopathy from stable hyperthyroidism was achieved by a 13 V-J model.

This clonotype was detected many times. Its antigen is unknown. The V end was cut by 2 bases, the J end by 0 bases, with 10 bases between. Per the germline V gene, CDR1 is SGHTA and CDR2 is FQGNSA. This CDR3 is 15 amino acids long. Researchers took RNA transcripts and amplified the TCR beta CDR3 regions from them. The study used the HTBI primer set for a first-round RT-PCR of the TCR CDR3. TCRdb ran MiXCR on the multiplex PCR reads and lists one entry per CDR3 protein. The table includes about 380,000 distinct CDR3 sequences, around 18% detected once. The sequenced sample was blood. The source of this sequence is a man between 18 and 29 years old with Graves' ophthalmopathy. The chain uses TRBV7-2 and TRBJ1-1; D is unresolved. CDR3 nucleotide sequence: TGTGCCAGCAGCTTAACATCCTATGTGAACACTGAAGCTTTCTTT. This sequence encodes CASSLTSYVNTEAFF.